These T cell receptor beta chains were read from a single sample in a study of human T cells and chemical hapten exposure. Via MiXCR, TCRdb re-called the RACE reads, giving one row per CDR3 protein. The sample consists of about 97,000 distinct CDR3 sequences, 25% to 35% of them appearing once. The sample consisted of whole blood, taken in connection with sensitization to the hapten diphenylcyclopropenone (DPC). The receptors stem from a man aged 35 to 55 with alopecia areata. Some clones in this sample may be carry-over from other donors' samples. The CDR3 runs from the conserved cysteine through the conserved F or W. D genes are given only for firm matches. Clone size is given for some rows only: seen once, a few or many times, or a class if the clone is expanded.

clone_size,d_call,v_call,j_call,cdr3_aa,cdr3_nt
few,TRBD2,TRBV6-2/TRBV6-3,TRBJ2-3,CASRASGACSDTQYF,TGTGCCAGCAGGGCTAGCGGGGCTTGTTCCGATACGCAGTATTTT
few,.,TRBV10-3,TRBJ1-4,CAITGGPATNEKLFF,TGTGCCATCACGGGGGGTCCGGCAACTAATGAAAAACTGTTTTTT
.,TRBD2,TRBV20-1,TRBJ2-1,CSARVSTGLAGGGNEQFF,TGCAGTGCTAGAGTGAGTACAGGACTAGCGGGAGGAGGAAATGAGCAGTTCTTC
few,TRBD1,TRBV5-1,TRBJ1-3,CASSPTPGQNSGNTIYF,TGCGCCAGCAGCCCCACACCGGGACAGAACTCTGGAAACACCATATATTTT
many,TRBD1,TRBV20-1,TRBJ2-7,CSARALRDRDRGNEQYF,TGCAGTGCTAGAGCCCTTCGAGACCGGGACAGGGGGAATGAGCAGTACTTC
.,.,TRBV20-1,TRBJ2-7,CSASFPTSFYEQYF,TGCAGTGCTAGTTTCCCTACTAGCTTCTACGAGCAGTACTTC
few,TRBD1,TRBV29-1,TRBJ2-7,CSVVGQGMYEQYF,TGCAGCGTTGTGGGACAGGGAATGTACGAGCAGTACTTC
medium-sized,.,TRBV4-2,TRBJ2-3,CASTGDTDTQYF,TGTGCCAGCACGGGAGACACAGATACGCAGTATTTT
.,TRBD2,TRBV6-2/TRBV6-3,TRBJ2-1,CASGRTSGNYNEQFF,TGTGCCAGCGGGCGGACTAGCGGGAATTACAATGAGCAGTTCTTC
few,TRBD2,TRBV3-1,TRBJ2-2,CASSQEKGLEAGELFF,TGTGCCAGCAGCCAAGAGAAGGGACTAGAGGCCGGGGAGCTGTTTTTT
.,TRBD2,TRBV6-2/TRBV6-3,TRBJ2-4,CASGTSGGVDKNIQYF,TGTGCCAGCGGGACTAGCGGGGGTGTGGACAAAAACATTCAGTACTTC
few,.,TRBV7-9,TRBJ1-1,CASSSTGVSEAFF,TGTGCCAGCAGCTCGACAGGAGTATCTGAAGCTTTCTTT
few,.,TRBV28,TRBJ1-1,CASSTAGTEAFF,TGTGCCAGCAGCACCGCCGGCACTGAAGCTTTCTTT
.,.,TRBV20-1,TRBJ2-6,CSAERDSGANVLTF,TGCAGTGCCGAGAGGGACTCTGGGGCCAACGTCCTGACTTTC
few,.,TRBV3-1,TRBJ1-3,CASSPFGQRSGNTIYF,TGTGCCAGCAGCCCTTTCGGGCAGCGCTCTGGAAACACCATATATTTT
.,TRBD1,TRBV5-1,TRBJ2-1,CASSWDRGGIGEQFF,TGCGCCAGCAGTTGGGACAGGGGGGGCATAGGCGAGCAGTTCTTC
.,.,TRBV11-2,TRBJ2-5,CASSLGVAGGGGVQETQYF,TGTGCCAGCAGCCTAGGGGTTGCTGGGGGCGGGGGTGTCCAAGAGACCCAGTACTTC
.,TRBD2,TRBV5-4,TRBJ2-2,CASSSSGRTGELFF,TGTGCCAGCAGCTCTAGCGGTCGAACCGGGGAGCTGTTTTTT
.,.,TRBV28,TRBJ2-4,CASGLPKNIQYF,TGTGCCAGCGGCCTTCCCAAAAACATTCAGTACTTC
.,.,TRBV28,TRBJ2-7,CASGPPTYEQYF,TGTGCCAGCGGGCCACCTACCTACGAGCAGTACTTC
.,.,TRBV29-1,TRBJ2-5,CSVQDLEGQGTQYF,TGCAGCGTTCAAGATCTGGAGGGCCAGGGGACCCAGTACTTC
.,TRBD2,TRBV6-2/TRBV6-3,TRBJ2-3,CASSWTSSTDTQYF,TGTGCCAGCAGTTGGACTAGCAGCACAGATACGCAGTATTTT
.,TRBD1,TRBV16,TRBJ1-5,CASSPRTGVSNQPQHF,TGTGCCAGCAGCCCCCGCACAGGGGTTAGCAATCAGCCCCAGCATTTT
few,.,TRBV7-9,TRBJ2-3,CASSFDVADTQYF,TGTGCCAGCAGCTTTGATGTCGCAGATACGCAGTATTTT
many,TRBD2,TRBV4-3,TRBJ2-7,CASSPGLAYEQYF,TGCGCCAGCAGCCCGGGACTAGCATACGAGCAGTACTTC
.,TRBD1,TRBV5-1,TRBJ1-1,CASSPDRAEAFF,TGCGCCAGCAGCCCGGACAGGGCTGAAGCTTTCTTT
many,.,TRBV10-3,TRBJ2-5,CAISESGSYQETQYF,TGTGCCATCAGTGAGTCAGGATCGTACCAAGAGACCCAGTACTTC
few,TRBD2,TRBV28,TRBJ2-7,CASSSTGRQSYEQYF,TGTGCCAGCAGTTCTACCGGGAGGCAATCCTACGAGCAGTACTTC
few,.,TRBV4-2,TRBJ1-5,CASSPAGGQPQHF,TGTGCCAGCAGCCCGGCAGGAGGACAGCCCCAGCATTTT
.,.,TRBV24-1,TRBJ1-5,CATSVTGQPQHF,TGTGCCACCAGTGTAACGGGTCAGCCCCAGCATTTT
.,TRBD1,TRBV20-1,TRBJ2-7,CSAIEPRQGSYEQYF,TGCAGTGCTATAGAACCGCGACAGGGTAGCTACGAGCAGTACTTC
few,.,TRBV9,TRBJ2-7,CASRRGTPGREQYF,TGTGCCAGCAGGAGGGGGACACCGGGACGGGAGCAGTACTTC
few,.,TRBV20-1,TRBJ2-1,CSARDLSNEQFF,TGCAGTGCTAGAGATCTGAGCAATGAGCAGTTCTTC
.,TRBD1,TRBV28,TRBJ1-5,CASSRDSLNQPQHF,TGTGCCAGCAGTCGGGACAGCCTGAATCAGCCCCAGCATTTT
.,.,TRBV11-2,TRBJ2-6,CASSLTASGANVLTF,TGTGCCAGCAGCTTAACTGCTTCAGGGGCCAACGTCCTGACTTTC
many,.,TRBV20-1,TRBJ2-3,CSARPRTNTQYF,TGCAGTGCTCGCCCACGCACGAATACGCAGTATTTT
few,.,TRBV29-1,TRBJ2-1,CSVDTGFSYNEQFF,TGCAGCGTTGACACTGGGTTCTCCTACAATGAGCAGTTCTTC
few,.,TRBV20-1,TRBJ1-1,CSARDPRHKNTEAFF,TGCAGTGCTAGAGATCCTAGACACAAGAACACTGAAGCTTTCTTT
many,.,TRBV6-2/TRBV6-3,TRBJ2-7,CASSYADASSYEQYF,TGTGCCAGCAGTTACGCGGACGCGAGCTCCTACGAGCAGTACTTC
.,.,TRBV7-3,TRBJ2-7,CASSLAAGFSYEQYF,TGTGCCAGCAGCTTAGCTGCCGGATTCTCCTACGAGCAGTACTTC
few,TRBD2,TRBV7-9,TRBJ2-7,CASSPSGYEQYF,TGTGCCAGCAGCCCTAGCGGGTACGAGCAGTACTTC
few,.,TRBV18,TRBJ2-1,CASSPRSDEQFF,TGTGCCAGCTCACCACGATCCGATGAGCAGTTCTTC
many,TRBD2,TRBV20-1,TRBJ2-5,CSARVSGTAQETQYF,TGCAGTGCTAGAGTTAGCGGGACGGCCCAAGAGACCCAGTACTTC
.,TRBD2,TRBV28,TRBJ2-7,CASSPSGLAAYEQYF,TGTGCCAGCAGCCCGAGCGGACTAGCGGCTTACGAGCAGTACTTC
few,.,TRBV9,TRBJ2-2,CASSGARLDTGELFF,TGTGCCAGCAGCGGCGCGAGACTAGACACCGGGGAGCTGTTTTTT